The T cell receptor (beta chain) described here comes from a study of OX40 agonist ivuxolimab in advanced cancers. For context, the study as a whole: Ivuxolimab was a fully human IgG2 agonistic monoclonal antibody targeting the costimulatory receptor OX40 (CD134). Of the 50 to 55 dose-escalation patients, hepatocellular carcinoma was present in about 19, melanoma in some 15, renal cell carcinoma in 9 and head and neck cancer in 9. Prior anti-PD-1, anti-PD-L1 or anti-CTLA-4 therapy was permitted, and checkpoint inhibitors had been received by approximately 39% of dose-escalation patients. Peripheral TCRbeta sequencing was intended to test whether TCR sequence diversity was altered and clonal T-cell expansion was caused by ivuxolimab. Three dose-escalation patients achieved partial responses, one with hepatocellular carcinoma and two with cutaneous melanoma. Intravenous ivuxolimab was administered to patients every 2 weeks at six dose levels: 0.01, 0.1, 0.3, 1.5, 3 and 10 mg/kg. The dose-escalation cohort was about 86% male with a mean age of about 54 years, ranging from roughly 23 to 90. The paper covers the monotherapy dose-escalation part of the phase I ivuxolimab trial, which included N of about 50 patients.

Patients with a history of autoimmune disease or receiving systemic immunosuppression were excluded from the trial. Peripheral blood for TCR sequencing was collected from all dose cohorts at baseline, on cycle 4 day 1, and on cycle 7 day 1. The samples were drawn from a first-in-human, open-label, multicenter phase I dose-escalation trial of ivuxolimab. Adults with locally advanced or metastatic melanoma, renal cell, hepatocellular, or head and neck squamous cell carcinoma were enrolled in the trial. Before TCR sequencing, CD4+ and CD8+ T cells were separately sorted from peripheral blood. For sequencing of the TCRbeta CDR3 region, genomic DNA was extracted from the sorted cells. The immunoSEQ Assay was used to sequence the TCRbeta CDR3 regions. This immuneACCESS table, as held by TCRdb, lists in-frame sequences with V and J called but not all clones. Of the missing ones, under half trace to an unresolved V gene in checked studies; the others have no known cause. The table for this sample lists about 100,000 clones; 80% to 95% of them were counted only once. Jointly, the top ten make up 1.5% to 2% of the sample.

Overall results and qualifications from the work: The antigen specificity of the clonally expanded peripheral T cells was not determined. At doses of 0.1 to 3.0 mg/kg, clonal expansion of both CD4+ and CD8+ T cells in blood was seen between baseline and week 6. After ivuxolimab, CD8+ T cells had more expanded clones than CD4+ T cells on average. Partial responders in the 0.1-3.0 mg/kg groups had among the lowest normalized peripheral clonal expansion, especially among CD8+ T cells. Low levels of normalized T-cell clonal expansion were also seen in some patients who did not respond.

A single count supports this clone. Its cognate antigen has yet to be identified. No base quality information exists; no much larger clone differs at one position. From cysteine to phenylalanine, the CDR3 is 16 amino acids long. Only the CDR3 part of the read is kept: 48 bases, read in frame from the first base. The junction carries 15 bases between V and J, which are trimmed by 4 bases and 1 base respectively. CDR1 and CDR2 were assigned from the germline V gene as SGDLS and YYNGEE. The sequence came from an adult with an advanced solid tumor such as melanoma, head and neck, liver or kidney cancer. The chain uses TRBV9 and TRBJ1-3; the D gene cannot be resolved reliably. The specimen comprised CD4+ or CD8+ T cells sorted from blood, sampled in a trial of the OX40 agonist ivuxolimab. The base sequence is TGTGCCAGCAGCAACCGTCTGCAAGGGTCTGGAAACACCATATATTTT. It codes for CASSNRLQGSGNTIYF.